Described below is a single TCR beta chain sequence and its context. Its antigen remains unidentified. CDR1 is SGHTS, CDR2 YDEGEE, per germline. The CDR3 covers 15 residues. J gave up 7 bases and V 2 bases, and 12 bases lay outside the gene matches. This record belongs to a study of cytomegalovirus exposure and HLA in healthy donors. Overall study results and limits: Per a prior analysis, the majority of TCR beta V segments were productive roughly 90% or roughly 30% of the time. Indistinguishable V segments such as TRBV6-2 and TRBV6-3 were excluded. Sequence variants that were highly shared formed a cluster that was likely a sequencing artifact.

The PCR ran on 60 Vbeta and 13 Jbeta primers. TCRdb keeps only in-frame clones here, not all; method: immunoSEQ multiplex PCR. The table shows about 200,000 clones, with about 82% occurring only once. Sequencing input: PBMCs. The rearrangement joins TRBV5-8 to TRBJ2-7; 7 bases match TRBD1. The clonotype originates from a woman in her 50s in good health and CMV-seronegative. This chain's CDR3 is CASSFLRDSLGEQYF. The CDR3 nucleotides are TGTGCCAGCAGCTTCCTCCGGGACAGCCTTGGGGAGCAGTACTTC.